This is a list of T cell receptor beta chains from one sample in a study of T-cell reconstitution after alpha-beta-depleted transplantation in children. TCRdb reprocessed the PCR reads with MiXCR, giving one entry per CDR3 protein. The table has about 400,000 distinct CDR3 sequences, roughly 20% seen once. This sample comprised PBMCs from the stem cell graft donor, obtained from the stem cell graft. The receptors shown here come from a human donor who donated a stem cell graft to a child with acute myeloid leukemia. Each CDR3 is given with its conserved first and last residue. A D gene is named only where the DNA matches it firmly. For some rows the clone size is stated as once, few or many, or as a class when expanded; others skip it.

CDR3nt: TGCAGCGTTAAAGGGGTAGGGAAGTCTGAAGCTTTCTTT
CDR3aa: CSVKGVGKSEAFF
v_gene: TRBV29-1
abundance: .
d_gene: .
j_gene: TRBJ1-1
len: 13

CDR3nt: TGCAGTGCTAGAACAAACATTCAGTACTTC
CDR3aa: CSARTNIQYF
v_gene: TRBV20-1
abundance: .
d_gene: .
j_gene: TRBJ2-4
len: 10

CDR3nt: TGTGCCAGCAGCCAACGACTAGGGGACACAGATACGCAGTATTTT
CDR3aa: CASSQRLGDTDTQYF
v_gene: TRBV12-3/TRBV12-4
abundance: few
d_gene: .
j_gene: TRBJ2-3
len: 15

CDR3nt: TGTGCCAGCACCCCGGGGGAGTTCAGTGTGGGCACAGATACGCAGTATTTT
CDR3aa: CASTPGEFSVGTDTQYF
v_gene: TRBV12-3/TRBV12-4
abundance: many
d_gene: .
j_gene: TRBJ2-3
len: 17

CDR3nt: TGCAGTGCTAGGGAGGCGGGCCGGAGATTCACTGAAGCTTTCTTT
CDR3aa: CSAREAGRRFTEAFF
v_gene: TRBV20-1
abundance: .
d_gene: .
j_gene: TRBJ1-1
len: 15

CDR3nt: TGTGCCAGCAGTGTCAGGGGGGTCAATCAGCCCCAGCATTTT
CDR3aa: CASSVRGVNQPQHF
v_gene: TRBV6-2/TRBV6-3
abundance: .
d_gene: TRBD1
j_gene: TRBJ1-5
len: 14

CDR3nt: TGTGCCAGCAGTTCCCGGACTACTGGACAGGGTGGGCAGTACTTC
CDR3aa: CASSSRTTGQGGQYF
v_gene: TRBV6-5
abundance: few
d_gene: TRBD1
j_gene: TRBJ2-7
len: 15

CDR3nt: TGTGCCACCAGTGATTTAGCAGGGTATGAGTATTTT
CDR3aa: CATSDLAGYEYF
v_gene: TRBV24-1
abundance: .
d_gene: .
j_gene: TRBJ2-3
len: 12

CDR3nt: TGCGCCAGCAGCCCGACAGGGGGTGCGGACTATGGCTACACCTTC
CDR3aa: CASSPTGGADYGYTF
v_gene: TRBV4-1
abundance: .
d_gene: TRBD1
j_gene: TRBJ1-2
len: 15

CDR3nt: TGCAGTGCAGAGAGGCGGGAACTCTCCACAGATACGCAGTATTTT
CDR3aa: CSAERRELSTDTQYF
v_gene: TRBV20-1
abundance: few
d_gene: .
j_gene: TRBJ2-3
len: 15

CDR3nt: TGTGCCAGCAGCCAAGGGTGGGGGATGAACACTGAAGCTTTCTTT
CDR3aa: CASSQGWGMNTEAFF
v_gene: TRBV3-1
abundance: .
d_gene: .
j_gene: TRBJ1-1
len: 15

CDR3nt: TGTGCCAGCAGCATGACAGGGGCGCAGCAGTTCTTC
CDR3aa: CASSMTGAQQFF
v_gene: TRBV12-3/TRBV12-4
abundance: few
d_gene: TRBD1
j_gene: TRBJ2-1
len: 12

CDR3nt: TGTGCCAGCAGCTTAACGTGGGGGGACGAGCAGTACTTC
CDR3aa: CASSLTWGDEQYF
v_gene: TRBV7-3
abundance: few
d_gene: .
j_gene: TRBJ2-7
len: 13

CDR3nt: TGTGCCATCAGTGAGTCGGCGACCACCGTCGATGAGCAGTTCTTC
CDR3aa: CAISESATTVDEQFF
v_gene: TRBV10-3
abundance: many
d_gene: .
j_gene: TRBJ2-1
len: 15

CDR3nt: TGTGCCAGCAGTTTAAGCAGGGGGCTGGGCTATGGCTACACCTTC
CDR3aa: CASSLSRGLGYGYTF
v_gene: TRBV12-3/TRBV12-4
abundance: few
d_gene: TRBD1
j_gene: TRBJ1-2
len: 15

CDR3nt: TGTGCCAGCAGTCCCAGCCGGGGGGCAAGGTCTGGAAACACCATATATTTT
CDR3aa: CASSPSRGARSGNTIYF
v_gene: TRBV12-3/TRBV12-4
abundance: .
d_gene: .
j_gene: TRBJ1-3
len: 17

CDR3nt: TGTGCCAGCAGCCAGGGGTCCCAAGAGACCCAGTACTTC
CDR3aa: CASSQGSQETQYF
v_gene: TRBV4-2
abundance: few
d_gene: .
j_gene: TRBJ2-5
len: 13

CDR3nt: TGCAGTGCTAGAGATGTAAGGGGGCCTAATGAAAAACTGTTTTTT
CDR3aa: CSARDVRGPNEKLFF
v_gene: TRBV20-1
abundance: .
d_gene: TRBD1
j_gene: TRBJ1-4
len: 15

CDR3nt: TGCAGTGCTAGAGGAGCGGGAGTCTACAATGAGCAGTTCTTC
CDR3aa: CSARGAGVYNEQFF
v_gene: TRBV20-1
abundance: many
d_gene: TRBD2
j_gene: TRBJ2-1
len: 14

CDR3nt: TGCAGTGCCCTAGAAGGACAGACATACCAAGAGACCCAGTACTTC
CDR3aa: CSALEGQTYQETQYF
v_gene: TRBV20-1
abundance: .
d_gene: .
j_gene: TRBJ2-5
len: 15

CDR3nt: TGTGCCAGCAGAGCCGGTGGACACTCTGCCTACGAGCAGTACTTC
CDR3aa: CASRAGGHSAYEQYF
v_gene: TRBV28
abundance: .
d_gene: .
j_gene: TRBJ2-7
len: 15

CDR3nt: TGCGCCAGCAGCCAGAGGACTAGCGAACCATGGTACTTC
CDR3aa: CASSQRTSEPWYF
v_gene: TRBV5-1
abundance: .
d_gene: TRBD2
j_gene: TRBJ2-7
len: 13

CDR3nt: TGTGCCAGCAGTTTGTTTAACAGCCAAGAGACCCAGTACTTC
CDR3aa: CASSLFNSQETQYF
v_gene: TRBV12-3/TRBV12-4
abundance: once
d_gene: .
j_gene: TRBJ2-5
len: 14

CDR3nt: TGTGCCAGCAGCCAAGATTATGGGGGAGGCACAGATACGCAGTATTTT
CDR3aa: CASSQDYGGGTDTQYF
v_gene: TRBV3-1
abundance: few
d_gene: .
j_gene: TRBJ2-3
len: 16

CDR3nt: TGCAGCGTTGCTTTAGGTGGGGAGACCCAGTACTTC
CDR3aa: CSVALGGETQYF
v_gene: TRBV29-1
abundance: .
d_gene: .
j_gene: TRBJ2-5
len: 12

CDR3nt: TGTGCCAGCAGCTTAAATCGGGGGACTAGTTCCTACAATGAGCAGTTCTTC
CDR3aa: CASSLNRGTSSYNEQFF
v_gene: TRBV7-3
abundance: many
d_gene: TRBD2
j_gene: TRBJ2-1
len: 17

CDR3nt: TGTGCCAGCAGTCCTACCGGGACAGGGGGCTACAATGAGCAGTTCTTC
CDR3aa: CASSPTGTGGYNEQFF
v_gene: TRBV27
abundance: few
d_gene: TRBD1
j_gene: TRBJ2-1
len: 16

CDR3nt: TGCGCCAGCAGCTTGACCCGGGACAGGGTTCCAGAGACCCAGTACTTC
CDR3aa: CASSLTRDRVPETQYF
v_gene: TRBV5-1
abundance: .
d_gene: TRBD1
j_gene: TRBJ2-5
len: 16

CDR3nt: TGTGCCAGCAGCTTCAGAACAGGGCGAGAGACCCAGTACTTC
CDR3aa: CASSFRTGRETQYF
v_gene: TRBV5-6
abundance: many
d_gene: .
j_gene: TRBJ2-5
len: 14

CDR3nt: TGCAGCGCCACTGGCCAGGTGAACACTGAAGCTTTCTTT
CDR3aa: CSATGQVNTEAFF
v_gene: TRBV20-1
abundance: many
d_gene: .
j_gene: TRBJ1-1
len: 13

CDR3nt: TGTGCCAGCAGGGCCTCGGGGCAGCCCCAGCATTTT
CDR3aa: CASRASGQPQHF
v_gene: TRBV28
abundance: once
d_gene: .
j_gene: TRBJ1-5
len: 12

CDR3nt: TGTGCCAGCAGCTTAGCCAGGGTTCGAGAGCAGTTCTTC
CDR3aa: CASSLARVREQFF
v_gene: TRBV7-2
abundance: .
d_gene: .
j_gene: TRBJ2-1
len: 13

CDR3nt: TGTGCCACCAGTGATTTTTCAGTCGATCAGCCCCAGCATTTT
CDR3aa: CATSDFSVDQPQHF
v_gene: TRBV24-1
abundance: .
d_gene: .
j_gene: TRBJ1-5
len: 14

CDR3nt: TGTGCCAGCAGTTCCGCGGACGGTACTGGGGATGAGCAGTTCTTC
CDR3aa: CASSSADGTGDEQFF
v_gene: TRBV28
abundance: .
d_gene: .
j_gene: TRBJ2-1
len: 15

CDR3nt: TGTGCCACCAGCAGGGTTTACGGCGGCCTATACGAGCAGTACTTC
CDR3aa: CATSRVYGGLYEQYF
v_gene: TRBV15
abundance: few
d_gene: .
j_gene: TRBJ2-7
len: 15

CDR3nt: TGTGCCAGCAGGCAGACAGGGGCGTACGAGCAGTACTTC
CDR3aa: CASRQTGAYEQYF
v_gene: TRBV12-3/TRBV12-4
abundance: many
d_gene: TRBD1
j_gene: TRBJ2-7
len: 13

CDR3nt: TGCAGCGTTGAAGATCAGGGGGGAGAGACCCAGTACTTC
CDR3aa: CSVEDQGGETQYF
v_gene: TRBV29-1
abundance: few
d_gene: .
j_gene: TRBJ2-5
len: 13

CDR3nt: TGTGCCAGCAGATCTGACCGGGACTACAATGAGCAGTTCTTC
CDR3aa: CASRSDRDYNEQFF
v_gene: TRBV12-3/TRBV12-4
abundance: many
d_gene: .
j_gene: TRBJ2-1
len: 14

CDR3nt: TGCAGTGCTAGCGTGACAGGCCTGAACACCGGGGAGCTGTTTTTT
CDR3aa: CSASVTGLNTGELFF
v_gene: TRBV20-1
abundance: .
d_gene: .
j_gene: TRBJ2-2
len: 15

CDR3nt: TGTGCCAGCAGCCCCCCACGGCCTAGCAGCGGTGAGCAGTTCTTC
CDR3aa: CASSPPRPSSGEQFF
v_gene: TRBV3-1
abundance: once
d_gene: .
j_gene: TRBJ2-1
len: 15

CDR3nt: TGCGCCAGCAGCTTGTGGCTAGCGGGAAGCGATGAGCAGTTCTTC
CDR3aa: CASSLWLAGSDEQFF
v_gene: TRBV5-1
abundance: .
d_gene: TRBD2
j_gene: TRBJ2-1
len: 15

CDR3nt: TGCAGTGCCCAATTGGAGGTTTCAGGCGAGCAGTACTTC
CDR3aa: CSAQLEVSGEQYF
v_gene: TRBV20-1
abundance: many
d_gene: .
j_gene: TRBJ2-7
len: 13

CDR3nt: TGTGCCAGCAGCCCCTTCGCCCGGACAGGGTTAGGGGAGACCCAGTACTTC
CDR3aa: CASSPFARTGLGETQYF
v_gene: TRBV7-9
abundance: few
d_gene: TRBD1
j_gene: TRBJ2-5
len: 17

CDR3nt: TGTGCCAGCAGTTACTCGAGACTCACTGAAGCTTTCTTT
CDR3aa: CASSYSRLTEAFF
v_gene: TRBV6-5
abundance: few
d_gene: .
j_gene: TRBJ1-1
len: 13

CDR3nt: TGCAGTGCTAACCTAGCGGCTAGCACAGATACGCAGTATTTT
CDR3aa: CSANLAASTDTQYF
v_gene: TRBV20-1
abundance: many
d_gene: TRBD2
j_gene: TRBJ2-3
len: 14

CDR3nt: TGTGCCAGCAGCCTCGTTGGACAGCTGGAGACCTACGAGCAGTACTTC
CDR3aa: CASSLVGQLETYEQYF
v_gene: TRBV7-2
abundance: .
d_gene: .
j_gene: TRBJ2-7
len: 16

CDR3nt: TGCAGTGCAAATTTAGCGGGAGATGTGGAGTTCTTC
CDR3aa: CSANLAGDVEFF
v_gene: TRBV20-1
abundance: few
d_gene: TRBD2
j_gene: TRBJ2-1
len: 12

CDR3nt: TGTGCCAGCAGTTCGACAGGGTCGAGTGGCTACACCTTC
CDR3aa: CASSSTGSSGYTF
v_gene: TRBV12-3/TRBV12-4
abundance: few
d_gene: TRBD1
j_gene: TRBJ1-2
len: 13

CDR3nt: TGTGCCAGCAGCACCCGGGACACCGAAAACACCGGGGAGCTGTTTTTT
CDR3aa: CASSTRDTENTGELFF
v_gene: TRBV7-9
abundance: once
d_gene: .
j_gene: TRBJ2-2
len: 16

CDR3nt: TGTGCCAGCAGCTTAAACACGCGGAACGAGCAGTACTTC
CDR3aa: CASSLNTRNEQYF
v_gene: TRBV7-9
abundance: once
d_gene: .
j_gene: TRBJ2-7
len: 13

CDR3nt: TGCAGCGTTGAGGGCGGAACCTACGAGCAGTACTTC
CDR3aa: CSVEGGTYEQYF
v_gene: TRBV29-1
abundance: many
d_gene: .
j_gene: TRBJ2-7
len: 12

CDR3nt: TGTGCCAGCAGTTTAGCGGGAGAAGCAGATACGCAGTATTTT
CDR3aa: CASSLAGEADTQYF
v_gene: TRBV12-3/TRBV12-4
abundance: .
d_gene: .
j_gene: TRBJ2-3
len: 14

CDR3nt: TGTGCCAGCAGTGAATTATGGGACACTGAAGCTTTCTTT
CDR3aa: CASSELWDTEAFF
v_gene: TRBV25-1
abundance: few
d_gene: .
j_gene: TRBJ1-1
len: 13